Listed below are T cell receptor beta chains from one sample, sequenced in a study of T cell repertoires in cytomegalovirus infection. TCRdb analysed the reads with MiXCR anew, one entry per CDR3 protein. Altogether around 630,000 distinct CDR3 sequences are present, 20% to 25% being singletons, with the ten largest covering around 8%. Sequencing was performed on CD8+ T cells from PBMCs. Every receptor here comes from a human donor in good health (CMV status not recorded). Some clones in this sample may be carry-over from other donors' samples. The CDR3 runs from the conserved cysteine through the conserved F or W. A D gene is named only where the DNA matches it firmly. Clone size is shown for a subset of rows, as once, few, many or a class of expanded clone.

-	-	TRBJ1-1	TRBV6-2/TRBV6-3	CASSYSTGTEAFF	TGTGCCAGCAGTTATTCTACAGGGACTGAAGCTTTCTTT
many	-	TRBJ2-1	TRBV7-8	CASSLVGSYNEQFF	TGTGCCAGCAGCTTAGTAGGCTCCTACAATGAGCAGTTCTTC
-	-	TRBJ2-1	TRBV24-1	CATSDADNEQFF	TGTGCCACCAGTGATGCAGACAATGAGCAGTTCTTC
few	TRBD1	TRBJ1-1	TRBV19	CASTQGTTNTEAFF	TGTGCCAGTACACAGGGGACCACGAACACTGAAGCTTTCTTT
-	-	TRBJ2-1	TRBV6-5	CASRYGYGTTNEQFF	TGTGCCAGCAGGTACGGCTACGGGACGACGAATGAGCAGTTCTTC
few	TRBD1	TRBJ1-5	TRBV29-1	CSVRQGDNQPQHF	TGCAGCGTTAGACAGGGCGATAATCAGCCCCAGCATTTT
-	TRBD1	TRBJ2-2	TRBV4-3	CASSQELVPQGSNTGELFF	TGCGCCAGCAGCCAAGAGTTAGTACCACAGGGGAGCAACACCGGGGAGCTGTTTTTT
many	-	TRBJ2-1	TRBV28	CASSQNEQFF	TGTGCCAGCAGCCAGAATGAGCAGTTCTTC
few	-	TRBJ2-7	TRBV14	CASSRGRLEQYF	TGTGCCAGCAGCCGGGGGAGACTCGAGCAGTACTTC
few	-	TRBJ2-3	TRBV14	CASSQVLDTQYF	TGTGCCAGCAGCCAAGTACTAGATACGCAGTATTTT
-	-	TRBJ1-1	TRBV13	CASSLFGSVNTEAFF	TGTGCCAGCAGCTTATTCGGGAGTGTGAACACTGAAGCTTTCTTT
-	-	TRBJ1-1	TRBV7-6	CVSSREWNTEAFF	TGTGTCAGCAGCCGGGAATGGAACACTGAAGCTTTCTTT
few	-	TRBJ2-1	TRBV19	CASSQDGVDEQFF	TGTGCCAGTAGTCAGGACGGGGTCGATGAGCAGTTCTTC
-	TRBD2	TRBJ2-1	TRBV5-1	CASSERGGFFNEQFF	TGCGCCAGCAGCGAGCGGGGGGGGTTCTTCAATGAGCAGTTCTTC
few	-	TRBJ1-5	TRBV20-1	CSAFGGLNQPQHF	TGCAGTGCTTTCGGGGGGCTCAATCAGCCCCAGCATTTT
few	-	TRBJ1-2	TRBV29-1	CSAPDSNYGYTF	TGCAGCGCGCCGGACAGTAACTATGGCTACACCTTC
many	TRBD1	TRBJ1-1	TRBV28	CASSWGQSNTEAFF	TGTGCCAGCAGTTGGGGACAGTCGAACACTGAAGCTTTCTTT
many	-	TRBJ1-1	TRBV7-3	CASSQSQMNTEAFF	TGTGCCAGCAGCCAATCCCAGATGAACACTGAAGCTTTCTTT
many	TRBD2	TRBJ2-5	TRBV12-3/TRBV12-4	CASSLSGVTETQYF	TGTGCCAGCAGTTTAAGCGGGGTGACTGAGACCCAGTACTTC
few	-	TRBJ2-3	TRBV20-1	CSAHVYLDWADTQYF	TGCAGTGCCCACGTCTATTTGGATTGGGCAGATACGCAGTATTTT
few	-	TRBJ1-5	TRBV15	CATSREQGRSNQPQHF	TGTGCCACCAGCAGAGAACAGGGAAGGAGCAATCAGCCCCAGCATTTT